This paragraph reports one T cell receptor beta chain. These data come from a study of blood T cell repertoires in COVID-19. Study as a whole: There were acute and convalescent COVID-19 samples, and they came from the United States, Italy and Spain. The analysed material was cDNA or gDNA that came from T cells, B-cell-depleted T cells, or PBMCs.

As handled by the study authors: Reference gene primers were amplified, and this amplification served to estimate nucleated cell counts. Produced via immunoSEQ multiplex PCR; TCRdb's table is partial and in-frame only. V and J calls and clone size are those listed in that table; D and trimming were worked out from the DNA. The sample records 130,000 or so clones, 87% being singletons. Per the germline V gene, CDR1 is SGHVS and CDR2 is FNYEAQ. The CDR3 spans 17 residues. J lost 4 bases, V lost 3 bases, and 10 bases had no gene match. The chain combines TRBV7-6 with TRBJ2-1; TRBD2 matches 9 bases. The source is a woman in her forties or fifties with acute or convalescent COVID-19. Sequences were obtained from peripheral blood. Written as DNA, the CDR3 is TGTGCCAGCAGCTTTGGGACTAGCACTGAGACATACAATGAGCAGTTCTTC. Its protein product is CASSFGTSTETYNEQFF.